The rows below give T cell receptor beta chains drawn from one sample of a study of blood T cell repertoires in COVID-19. Using immunoSEQ multiplex PCR, the repertoire was profiled, and TCRdb retains in-frame clones only, with some absent. The table includes 180,000 or so clones, around 89% detected once. Sequenced material: PBMCs or T cells enriched from blood (not recorded which). The origin of the receptors is a woman aged 18-29 years who had recovered from COVID-19. The CDR3 runs from the conserved cysteine through the conserved F or W. The order of the fields is clone size, J gene, D gene, V gene, CDR3 protein, CDR3 DNA. The D gene is left open where the match is weak. Not every row has a clone size; where given, it reads once, few, many or a size class.

clone size: NA; J gene: TRBJ2-1; D gene: TRBD2; V gene: TRBV9; CDR3 protein: CASSAGLAGSSSYNEQFF; CDR3 DNA: TGTGCCAGCAGCGCGGGACTAGCGGGATCCAGCTCCTACAATGAGCAGTTCTTC
clone size: NA; J gene: TRBJ1-2; D gene: NA; V gene: TRBV28; CDR3 protein: CASSPHGGGEGYGYTF; CDR3 DNA: TGTGCCAGCAGTCCCCATGGGGGAGGGGAGGGCTATGGCTACACCTTC
clone size: NA; J gene: TRBJ1-6; D gene: NA; V gene: TRBV5-3; CDR3 protein: CARSPHRGPLTPNSPLHF; CDR3 DNA: TGTGCCAGAAGCCCACACCGTGGGCCGCTCACGCCTAATTCACCCCTCCACTTT
clone size: NA; J gene: TRBJ2-5; D gene: NA; V gene: TRBV2; CDR3 protein: CASSRVETQYF; CDR3 DNA: TGTGCCAGCAGCAGGGTTGAGACCCAGTACTTC
clone size: NA; J gene: TRBJ2-1; D gene: NA; V gene: TRBV11-3; CDR3 protein: CASSFNRVSEQFF; CDR3 DNA: TGTGCCAGCAGCTTTAACAGGGTGTCTGAGCAGTTCTTC
clone size: NA; J gene: TRBJ2-1; D gene: NA; V gene: TRBV19; CDR3 protein: CASSSYNEQFF; CDR3 DNA: TGTGCCAGTAGTTCATACAATGAGCAGTTCTTC
clone size: NA; J gene: TRBJ1-6; D gene: NA; V gene: TRBV7-9; CDR3 protein: CASSLGVATINSPLHF; CDR3 DNA: TGTGCCAGCAGCTTAGGTGTCGCAACAATTAATTCACCCCTCCACTTT
clone size: once; J gene: TRBJ2-1; D gene: TRBD2; V gene: TRBV24-1; CDR3 protein: CATSDPALAGGTYNEQFF; CDR3 DNA: TGTGCCACCAGTGATCCAGCCTTAGCGGGAGGGACCTACAATGAGCAGTTCTTC
clone size: once; J gene: TRBJ2-7; D gene: NA; V gene: TRBV19; CDR3 protein: CASSTGRLYEQYF; CDR3 DNA: TGTGCCAGCTCGACAGGCCGACTCTACGAGCAGTACTTC
clone size: NA; J gene: TRBJ1-6; D gene: NA; V gene: TRBV4-2; CDR3 protein: CASSQFGPRSPLHF; CDR3 DNA: TGTGCCAGCAGCCAGTTTGGTCCCAGGTCACCCCTCCACTTT
clone size: NA; J gene: TRBJ1-3; D gene: NA; V gene: TRBV7-9; CDR3 protein: CASSSYYSGNTIYF; CDR3 DNA: TGTGCCAGCAGCTCCTACTACTCTGGAAACACCATATATTTT
clone size: NA; J gene: TRBJ2-6; D gene: TRBD1; V gene: TRBV7-3; CDR3 protein: CASSLVTGPASGANVLTF; CDR3 DNA: TGTGCCAGCAGCCTCGTGACAGGGCCAGCCTCTGGGGCCAACGTCCTGACTTTC
clone size: NA; J gene: TRBJ1-1; D gene: NA; V gene: TRBV5-1; CDR3 protein: CASSSSPINTEAFF; CDR3 DNA: TGCGCCAGCAGCAGCTCACCGATAAACACTGAAGCTTTCTTT
clone size: NA; J gene: TRBJ2-1; D gene: NA; V gene: TRBV5-4; CDR3 protein: CASSLANRNEQFF; CDR3 DNA: TGTGCCAGCAGCTTGGCTAACAGGAACGAGCAGTTCTTC
clone size: NA; J gene: TRBJ2-1; D gene: TRBD1; V gene: TRBV11-2; CDR3 protein: CASSHRRQGYNEQFF; CDR3 DNA: TGTGCCAGCAGCCATAGGAGACAGGGTTACAATGAGCAGTTCTTC
clone size: NA; J gene: TRBJ2-1; D gene: NA; V gene: TRBV4-2; CDR3 protein: CASSQGQRAGLGNEQFF; CDR3 DNA: TGTGCCAGCAGCCAAGGGCAAAGGGCGGGACTCGGGAATGAGCAGTTCTTC
clone size: NA; J gene: TRBJ2-7; D gene: TRBD2; V gene: TRBV4-2; CDR3 protein: CASSQDLLAGESYEQYF; CDR3 DNA: TGTGCCAGCAGCCAAGATCTACTAGCGGGAGAATCCTACGAGCAGTACTTC
clone size: few; J gene: TRBJ2-7; D gene: NA; V gene: TRBV3-1/TRBV3-2; CDR3 protein: CASSQGVAEYF; CDR3 DNA: TGTGCCAGCAGCCAAGGGGTAGCGGAGTACTTC
clone size: NA; J gene: TRBJ2-7; D gene: TRBD1; V gene: TRBV24-1; CDR3 protein: CATSDWGGQGYNSYEQYF; CDR3 DNA: TGTGCCACCAGTGATTGGGGGGGACAGGGCTATAACTCCTACGAGCAGTACTTC
clone size: NA; J gene: TRBJ1-5; D gene: NA; V gene: TRBV4-1; CDR3 protein: CASRPGVSSNQPQHF; CDR3 DNA: TGCGCCAGCCGACCAGGGGTCAGTAGCAATCAGCCCCAGCATTTT
clone size: few; J gene: TRBJ1-1; D gene: NA; V gene: TRBV12-3/TRBV12-4; CDR3 protein: CASSLVREAFF; CDR3 DNA: TGTGCCAGCAGTTTAGTGAGGGAAGCTTTCTTT
clone size: NA; J gene: TRBJ2-1; D gene: NA; V gene: TRBV4-3; CDR3 protein: CASSQDSQGMGNEQFF; CDR3 DNA: TGCGCCAGCAGCCAAGATTCCCAGGGAATGGGGAATGAGCAGTTCTTC
clone size: few; J gene: TRBJ2-3; D gene: NA; V gene: TRBV7-2; CDR3 protein: CASSEARGDTQYF; CDR3 DNA: TGTGCCAGCAGCGAGGCAAGGGGAGATACGCAGTATTTT
clone size: NA; J gene: TRBJ1-6; D gene: NA; V gene: TRBV6-6; CDR3 protein: CASSYSGEPLHF; CDR3 DNA: TGTGCCAGCAGTTATTCTGGAGAACCCCTCCACTTT
clone size: NA; J gene: TRBJ2-7; D gene: TRBD1; V gene: TRBV7-2; CDR3 protein: CASSLVLPGQSSYEQYF; CDR3 DNA: TGTGCCAGCAGCTTAGTCCTCCCGGGACAGAGCTCCTACGAGCAGTACTTC
clone size: NA; J gene: TRBJ2-7; D gene: NA; V gene: TRBV5-1; CDR3 protein: CASSSRYSEQYF; CDR3 DNA: TGCGCCAGCAGCTCTAGATATTCCGAGCAGTACTTC
clone size: NA; J gene: TRBJ2-7; D gene: TRBD2; V gene: TRBV5-4; CDR3 protein: CASSPTSGELEQYF; CDR3 DNA: TGTGCCAGCAGCCCAACTAGCGGGGAGCTCGAGCAGTACTTC
clone size: NA; J gene: TRBJ2-3; D gene: NA; V gene: TRBV9; CDR3 protein: CASSVTGLGTDTQYF; CDR3 DNA: TGTGCCAGCAGCGTTACAGGGTTAGGCACAGATACGCAGTATTTT
clone size: NA; J gene: TRBJ2-3; D gene: NA; V gene: TRBV28; CDR3 protein: CASSLPVGGDTDTQYF; CDR3 DNA: TGTGCCAGCAGTTTGCCGGTGGGTGGAGACACAGATACGCAGTATTTT
clone size: NA; J gene: TRBJ2-1; D gene: TRBD2; V gene: TRBV15; CDR3 protein: CATSAAWTSGINEQFF; CDR3 DNA: TGTGCCACCAGCGCTGCTTGGACTAGCGGGATTAATGAGCAGTTCTTC
clone size: NA; J gene: TRBJ2-1; D gene: TRBD2; V gene: TRBV9; CDR3 protein: CASSVATSGSYNEQFF; CDR3 DNA: TGTGCCAGCAGCGTAGCTACTAGCGGCTCCTACAATGAGCAGTTCTTC
clone size: NA; J gene: TRBJ2-6; D gene: NA; V gene: TRBV21-1; CDR3 protein: CASSKADYRGSGANVLTF; CDR3 DNA: TGTGCCAGCAGCAAAGCGGATTACAGGGGTTCTGGGGCCAACGTCCTGACTTTC
clone size: NA; J gene: TRBJ1-5; D gene: NA; V gene: TRBV19; CDR3 protein: CASSIPRGPLSAPQHF; CDR3 DNA: TGTGCCAGTAGTATACCCAGGGGCCCCCTCTCGGCGCCCCAGCATTTT
clone size: NA; J gene: TRBJ2-6; D gene: TRBD1; V gene: TRBV19; CDR3 protein: CASRTGGRSGANVLTF; CDR3 DNA: TGTGCCTCTCGGACAGGGGGACGGTCTGGGGCCAACGTCCTGACTTTC
clone size: NA; J gene: TRBJ1-6; D gene: NA; V gene: TRBV15; CDR3 protein: CATSGEGGNSPLHF; CDR3 DNA: TGTGCCACCTCAGGGGAGGGGGGTAATTCACCCCTCCACTTT
clone size: NA; J gene: TRBJ2-1; D gene: NA; V gene: TRBV5-8; CDR3 protein: CASSHESALARNEQFF; CDR3 DNA: TGTGCCAGCTCCCACGAGTCGGCTTTGGCGAGGAATGAGCAGTTCTTC